This note documents a single TCR beta chain sequence. Losses at the gene ends were 9 bases for V and 10 bases for J; bases not matched to a gene: 7. The CDR3 length is 13 residues. The sample is drawn from a study of blood T cell repertoires in COVID-19. Study background: The United States, Italy and Spain provided the acute and convalescent COVID-19 samples. PBMCs, B-cell-depleted T cells, or T cells were the source of the cDNA or gDNA that made up the material.

Original processing notes: Amplified reference gene primers provided the basis for estimating nucleated cell counts. TCRdb's copy holds only in-frame clones and misses some; the assay was immunoSEQ multiplex PCR. Clone size and the V and J calls come from that table; the DNA yielded D and trimming. The sample comprises about 250,000 clones, roughly 90% of which are singletons, and around 2.9% rests with the top ten. This clonotype originated in a woman aged 25 to 39 with active or convalescent COVID-19. The source material was peripheral blood. The chain links TRBV12-3 or TRBV12-4 to TRBJ1-6, with 9 nucleotides matching TRBD1. DNA of the CDR3: TGTGCCAGTCGAGACAGGGGGACCTCACCCCTCCACTTT. Protein product: CASRDRGTSPLHF.